Listed below are T cell receptor beta chains from one sample, sequenced in a study of blood T cell repertoires in COVID-19. Here immunoSEQ multiplex PCR was the method, and the copy in TCRdb shows in-frame clones only, minus some. Of fewer than 40,000 clones listed, nearly 90% are singletons. The sample taken for sequencing was peripheral blood. These receptors originate from a man in his 70s with active COVID-19. The CDR3 runs from the conserved cysteine through the conserved F or W. A D gene is named only where the DNA matches it firmly. Clone size is given for some rows only: seen once, a few or many times, or a class if the clone is expanded.

TRBJ2-7 | 13 | NA | TRBV11-2 | NA | TGTGCCAGCAGGGGGCAGGGAAACTACGAGCAGTACTTC | CASRGQGNYEQYF
TRBJ2-6 | 18 | NA | TRBV4-2 | NA | TGTGCCAGCAGCCAAACTCAGGGGCTAGCCTCTGGGGCCAACGTCCTGACTTTC | CASSQTQGLASGANVLTF
TRBJ2-5 | 11 | NA | TRBV24-1 | NA | TGTGCCACCAGTGGAGGAGAGACCCAGTACTTC | CATSGGETQYF
TRBJ2-7 | 16 | NA | TRBV7-9 | NA | TGTGCCAGCAGCCTATATCTAGGCCTAGTAGATTACGAGCAGTACTTC | CASSLYLGLVDYEQYF
TRBJ1-5 | 13 | NA | TRBV7-9 | NA | TGTGCCAGCAGCCGGCAAGCGGAACAGCCCCAGCATTTT | CASSRQAEQPQHF
TRBJ1-2 | 14 | few | TRBV18 | NA | TGTGCCAGCTCACCAGATAGAAAGGGAGGCGGCTACACCTTC | CASSPDRKGGGYTF
TRBJ1-5 | 14 | NA | TRBV24-1 | NA | TGTGCCACCAGTGATTTTTCGTACAATCAGCCCCAGCATTTT | CATSDFSYNQPQHF
TRBJ2-1 | 14 | NA | TRBV28 | NA | TGTGCCAGCAGTTTAAACGGGGTCGACAATGAGCAGTTCTTC | CASSLNGVDNEQFF
TRBJ1-5 | 15 | NA | TRBV19 | NA | TGTGCCAGTAGTCTGTTGCGGTCGGGCAATCAGCCCCAGCATTTT | CASSLLRSGNQPQHF
TRBJ2-1 | 18 | NA | TRBV19 | TRBD1 | TGTGCCAGTAGTAGAGGACAGGGGGCTGGTGGCACCTACAATGAGCAGTTCTTC | CASSRGQGAGGTYNEQFF
TRBJ2-3 | 15 | NA | TRBV28 | TRBD2 | TGTGCCAGCAGCTCACCTAGCGGAAGCACAGATACGCAGTATTTT | CASSSPSGSTDTQYF
TRBJ2-5 | 15 | once | TRBV6-5 | NA | TGTGCCACCAGTTTGGTACTAGCTTTTCTAGAGACCCAGTACTTC | CATSLVLAFLETQYF
TRBJ2-5 | 15 | NA | TRBV3-1/TRBV3-2 | NA | TGTGCCAGCAGCCAAGGCAGGGCCAACCAAGAGACCCAGTACTTC | CASSQGRANQETQYF
TRBJ2-3 | 18 | NA | TRBV9 | TRBD2 | TGTGCCAGCAGCGTGACTCTGACTAGCGGGAGGTACGCAGATACGCAGTATTTT | CASSVTLTSGRYADTQYF
TRBJ2-5 | 12 | NA | TRBV6-2/TRBV6-3 | NA | TGTGCCAGCAGCCTAAGGAGGGAGACCCAGTACTTC | CASSLRRETQYF
TRBJ1-2 | 16 | few | TRBV5-6 | NA | TGTGCCAGCAGCACGGCTACAGGGATGAGCAACTATGGCTACACCTTC | CASSTATGMSNYGYTF
TRBJ2-1 | 15 | NA | TRBV21-1 | NA | TGTGCCTGTGACCGGGGGCTAGCGGGCGTCAATGAGCAGTTCTTC | CACDRGLAGVNEQFF
TRBJ2-2 | 13 | NA | TRBV18 | NA | TGTGCCAGCTCTCCCTTGAACACCGGGGAGCTGTTTTTT | CASSPLNTGELFF
TRBJ2-7 | 18 | few | TRBV4-2 | TRBD2 | TGTGCCAGCAGCCAAGTATCGGGGACTAGCGGGGATTTGTTGGAGCAGTACTTC | CASSQVSGTSGDLLEQYF
TRBJ1-5 | 14 | once | TRBV4-1 | NA | TGCGCCAGCAGCCAAGTGGCAGGGAATCAGCCCCAGCATTTT | CASSQVAGNQPQHF
TRBJ2-1 | 15 | NA | TRBV4-1 | TRBD2 | TGCGCCAGCAGCCAAAGCGGGACTAGCTACAATGAGCAGTTCTTC | CASSQSGTSYNEQFF
TRBJ1-2 | 15 | few | TRBV5-3 | TRBD1 | TGTGCCAGAAGCCCTGACAGGGGAGACCCCTATGGCTACACCTTC | CARSPDRGDPYGYTF
TRBJ1-4 | 15 | NA | TRBV19 | TRBD1 | TGTGCCAGTAGCTCGCGGCAGGGGGGATTAGAAAAACTGTTTTTT | CASSSRQGGLEKLFF